Listed below are T cell receptor beta chains from one sample, sequenced in a study of T cell responses to AZD1222 COVID-19 vaccine. Method: immunoSEQ multiplex PCR; TCRdb's copy keeps in-frame clones and lacks some. The sample has 120,000 or so clones, approximately 90% seen once; the top ten hold 15%. The material sequenced was peripheral blood, taken 28 days after the second AZD1222 dose. All receptors derive from an adult who received the AZD1222 COVID-19 vaccine. Each CDR3 is given with its conserved first and last residue. Each record gives: clone size, D gene, V gene, J gene, CDR3 protein, CDR3 DNA. A D gene is named only where the DNA matches it firmly. Some rows have no size entry. The others give once, few or many, or a class for an expanded clone.

abundance: once
d_gene: NA
v_gene: TRBV2
j_gene: TRBJ1-3
CDR3aa: CASSVLGTGGSGNTIYF
CDR3nt: TGTGCCAGCAGTGTACTGGGGACGGGGGGCTCTGGAAACACCATATATTTT

abundance: once
d_gene: NA
v_gene: TRBV6-1
j_gene: TRBJ1-1
CDR3aa: CASSEVGMNTEAFF
CDR3nt: TGTGCCAGCAGTGAAGTCGGCATGAACACTGAAGCTTTCTTT

abundance: NA
d_gene: NA
v_gene: TRBV4-2
j_gene: TRBJ2-5
CDR3aa: CASSQGRYGETQYF
CDR3nt: TGTGCCAGCAGCCAAGGCAGGTACGGGGAGACCCAGTACTTC

abundance: few
d_gene: NA
v_gene: TRBV30
j_gene: TRBJ1-2
CDR3aa: CARGGNYGYTF
CDR3nt: TGTGCCCGAGGGGGAAACTATGGCTACACCTTC

abundance: NA
d_gene: TRBD1
v_gene: TRBV19
j_gene: TRBJ2-3
CDR3aa: CASSIPRNRGFADTQYF
CDR3nt: TGTGCCAGTAGTATTCCCCGAAACAGGGGTTTCGCAGATACGCAGTATTTT

abundance: NA
d_gene: NA
v_gene: TRBV5-4
j_gene: TRBJ1-2
CDR3aa: CASSRGSTNYYGYTF
CDR3nt: TGTGCCAGCAGCCGGGGATCGACTAACTATTATGGCTACACCTTC

abundance: NA
d_gene: NA
v_gene: TRBV11-3
j_gene: TRBJ1-1
CDR3aa: CASSLGGRTEAFF
CDR3nt: TGTGCCAGCAGCTTAGGGGGGCGCACTGAAGCTTTCTTT

abundance: NA
d_gene: NA
v_gene: TRBV7-2
j_gene: TRBJ1-2
CDR3aa: CASSFPGIYGYTF
CDR3nt: TGTGCCAGCAGCTTCCCAGGGATCTATGGCTACACCTTC

abundance: NA
d_gene: NA
v_gene: TRBV18
j_gene: TRBJ2-1
CDR3aa: CASSPPRSEQFF
CDR3nt: TGTGCCAGCTCACCCCCGAGGTCTGAGCAGTTCTTC

abundance: NA
d_gene: TRBD2
v_gene: TRBV5-1
j_gene: TRBJ2-2
CDR3aa: CASSLALAGDNTGELFF
CDR3nt: TGCGCCAGCAGCTTGGCCCTAGCGGGCGATAACACCGGGGAGCTGTTTTTT

abundance: few
d_gene: NA
v_gene: TRBV5-6
j_gene: TRBJ2-7
CDR3aa: CASSFGQPSYEQYF
CDR3nt: TGTGCCAGCAGCTTCGGGCAGCCTTCCTACGAGCAGTACTTC

abundance: NA
d_gene: NA
v_gene: TRBV5-8
j_gene: TRBJ2-5
CDR3aa: CASSSRWTPGTQYF
CDR3nt: TGTGCCAGCAGCTCGCGGTGGACTCCTGGGACCCAGTACTTC

abundance: NA
d_gene: NA
v_gene: TRBV21-1
j_gene: TRBJ2-3
CDR3aa: CASSKAGLAGLYAGTDTQYF
CDR3nt: TGTGCCAGCAGCAAAGCTGGACTAGCGGGATTATATGCGGGCACAGATACGCAGTATTTT

abundance: NA
d_gene: NA
v_gene: TRBV24-1
j_gene: TRBJ2-5
CDR3aa: CATSGYREETQYF
CDR3nt: TGTGCCACCAGTGGGTACAGGGAAGAGACCCAGTACTTC

abundance: NA
d_gene: TRBD2
v_gene: TRBV11-3
j_gene: TRBJ2-1
CDR3aa: CASSPGLAGSQGEQFF
CDR3nt: TGTGCCAGCAGCCCGGGACTAGCGGGGAGTCAAGGTGAGCAGTTCTTC

abundance: NA
d_gene: NA
v_gene: TRBV6-5
j_gene: TRBJ2-5
CDR3aa: CASSYSTGLETQYF
CDR3nt: TGTGCCAGCAGTTACTCGACCGGGTTGGAGACCCAGTACTTC

abundance: once
d_gene: TRBD1
v_gene: TRBV27
j_gene: TRBJ1-4
CDR3aa: CASSQVGQGNEKLFF
CDR3nt: TGTGCCAGCAGCCAAGTGGGACAGGGTAATGAAAAACTGTTTTTT

abundance: NA
d_gene: TRBD2
v_gene: TRBV5-1
j_gene: TRBJ2-2
CDR3aa: CASSLVERERTGELFF
CDR3nt: TGCGCCAGCAGCTTGGTCGAGCGGGAAAGGACCGGGGAGCTGTTTTTT

abundance: NA
d_gene: NA
v_gene: TRBV11-1
j_gene: TRBJ2-3
CDR3aa: CASSLLAGTSTDTQYF
CDR3nt: TGTGCCAGCAGCTTACTAGCCGGAACTAGCACAGATACGCAGTATTTT

abundance: NA
d_gene: TRBD1
v_gene: TRBV19
j_gene: TRBJ2-3
CDR3aa: CASSPRRGRVDTQYF
CDR3nt: TGTGCCAGTAGTCCTCGCAGGGGGCGGGTAGATACGCAGTATTTT

abundance: NA
d_gene: NA
v_gene: TRBV20-1
j_gene: TRBJ1-2
CDR3aa: CSASWGVQNYGYTF
CDR3nt: TGCAGTGCTAGTTGGGGGGTACAGAACTATGGCTACACCTTC

abundance: few
d_gene: TRBD1
v_gene: TRBV14
j_gene: TRBJ1-4
CDR3aa: CASSLRGRGIEKLFF
CDR3nt: TGTGCCAGCAGCCTTAGGGGGCGCGGGATTGAAAAACTGTTTTTT

abundance: NA
d_gene: NA
v_gene: TRBV7-3
j_gene: TRBJ2-2
CDR3aa: CASRPQDTGELFF
CDR3nt: TGTGCCAGCCGTCCCCAGGACACCGGGGAGCTGTTTTTT

abundance: once
d_gene: NA
v_gene: TRBV18
j_gene: TRBJ2-2
CDR3aa: CASSPSVGGVTGELFF
CDR3nt: TGTGCCAGCTCACCATCCGTGGGGGGTGTTACCGGGGAGCTGTTTTTT

abundance: NA
d_gene: NA
v_gene: TRBV24-1
j_gene: TRBJ1-2
CDR3aa: CATSDLSGEVGYTF
CDR3nt: TGTGCCACCAGTGATTTATCGGGGGAGGTTGGCTACACCTTC

abundance: NA
d_gene: NA
v_gene: TRBV19
j_gene: TRBJ1-2
CDR3aa: CASTSGTDYGYTF
CDR3nt: TGTGCCAGTACCTCCGGGACGGACTATGGCTACACCTTC

abundance: NA
d_gene: NA
v_gene: TRBV7-6
j_gene: TRBJ1-5
CDR3aa: CASSLAPGGTYSNQPQHF
CDR3nt: TGTGCCAGCAGCTTAGCGCCAGGCGGAACTTATAGCAATCAGCCCCAGCATTTT

abundance: once
d_gene: TRBD1
v_gene: TRBV12-3/TRBV12-4
j_gene: TRBJ2-1
CDR3aa: CASSFRPGQEFF
CDR3nt: TGTGCCAGCAGTTTCCGACCCGGACAGGAGTTCTTC

abundance: NA
d_gene: NA
v_gene: TRBV18
j_gene: TRBJ1-2
CDR3aa: CASSPPSTAVYGYTF
CDR3nt: TGTGCCAGCTCACCACCGTCGACAGCAGTCTATGGCTACACCTTC